The present entry profiles one T cell receptor beta chain with its context. Its antigen is not identified. The junction had 6 bases not matched to a gene; V was cut back by 4 bases and J by 6 bases. CDR1 is SGHTA and CDR2 is FQGNSA in the germline V gene. The CDR3 runs to 14 residues. The entry originates in a study of beta chain features in type 1 diabetes. Study-wide points: Among type 1 diabetes patients, VDJ junctions had fewer insertions and more deletions.

Expressed TCRB transcripts were sequenced because the entire RNA isolate underwent reverse transcription. Method: immunoSEQ multiplex PCR; TCRdb's copy keeps in-frame clones and lacks some. Here the sample spans about 160,000 clones, about 9.8% being singletons. The specimen was central memory CD4+ T cells from blood. The receptor was isolated from a woman aged 18-29 years in good health. This chain uses TRBV7-2 with TRBJ2-1; the match to TRBD2 covers 7 bases. The CDR3 spells CASSSRERGNEQFF. For the CDR3, the DNA is TGTGCCAGCAGCTCTCGTGAGCGGGGCAATGAGCAGTTCTTC. The whole variable domain, remainder taken from reference TRBV7-2 and TRBJ2-1, is GAGVSQSPSNKVTEKGKDVELRCDPISGHTALYWYRQSLGQGLEFLIYFQGNSAPDKSGLPSDRFSAERTGGSVSTLTIQRTQQEDSAVYLCASSSRERGNEQFFGPGTRLTVL.